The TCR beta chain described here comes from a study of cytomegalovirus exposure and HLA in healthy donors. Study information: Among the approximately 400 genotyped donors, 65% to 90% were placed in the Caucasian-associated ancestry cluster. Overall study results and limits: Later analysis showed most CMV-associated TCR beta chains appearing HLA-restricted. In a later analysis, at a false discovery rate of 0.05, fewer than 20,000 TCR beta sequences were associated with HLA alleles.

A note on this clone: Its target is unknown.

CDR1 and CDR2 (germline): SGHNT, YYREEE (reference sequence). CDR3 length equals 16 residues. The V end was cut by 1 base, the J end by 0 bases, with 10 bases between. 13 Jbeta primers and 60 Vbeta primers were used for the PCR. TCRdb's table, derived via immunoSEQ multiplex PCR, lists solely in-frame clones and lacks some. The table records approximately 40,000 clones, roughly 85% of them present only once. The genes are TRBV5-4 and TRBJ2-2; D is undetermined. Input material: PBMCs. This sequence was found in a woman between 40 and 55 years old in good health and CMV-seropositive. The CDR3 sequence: CASSLSTLTNTGELFF. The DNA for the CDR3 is TGTGCCAGCAGCTTGTCCACCCTAACGAACACCGGGGAGCTGTTTTTT.